One T cell receptor beta chain is described in this entry. Its antigen is unknown. This entry comes from a study of T cell responses to AZD1222 COVID-19 vaccine. Points from the study as a whole: It should be noted that donors were predominantly white British and more often female, and clonal diversity was possibly underestimated. At baseline, just a handful of AZD1222 recipients tested seropositive. Repertoire samples came only from after the peak T cell response. Receipt of two AZD1222 doses was followed by a rise in Spike-specific TCR breadth and depth.

Assay used: immunoSEQ multiplex PCR; TCRdb lists only in-frame clones, some missing. Among 120,000 or so clones listed, approximately 80% were seen once. Per germline, CDR1 SGHNT and CDR2 YYREEE (reference sequence). The CDR3 covers 14 residues. V lost 4 bases to trimming and J lost 3 bases; unmatched junction nucleotides: 3. The J gene is TRBJ2-7, the V gene TRBV5-4; 11 bases line up with TRBD2. The sequence came from an adult who received the AZD1222 COVID-19 vaccine. The source material was peripheral blood, sampled 28 days after the second AZD1222 dose. CDR3 region: CASSPGLAGYEQYF. The CDR3 coding sequence is TGTGCCAGCAGCCCTGGACTAGCGGGCTACGAGCAGTACTTC.